This T cell receptor beta chain came from a study of blood T cells in healthy people across ages. V gave up 4 bases and J gave up 5 bases, with 11 bases separating them. The CDR3 runs 14 residues. Germline V lookup: CDR1 LGHNA, CDR2 YSLEER. This clonotype was observed many times. Primed by a sample-barcoded 5' primer and a J-beta primer mix, a second PCR proceeded for 7 to 11 cycles. MiXCR, applied by TCRdb to the 5' RACE reads, yields one record per CDR3 protein. Of 1.5 million to 2 million distinct CDR3 sequences listed, 28% are singletons. The material sequenced was blood. The clonotype was recovered from a woman aged 30 to 39 in good health. The chain couples TRBV4-3 to TRBJ1-4; TRBD1 is a possible D gene (5 bases). The DNA of the CDR3 is TGCGCCAGCAGCCCGACAGCACTGAATGAAAAACTGTTTTTT. Its protein is CASSPTALNEKLFF.